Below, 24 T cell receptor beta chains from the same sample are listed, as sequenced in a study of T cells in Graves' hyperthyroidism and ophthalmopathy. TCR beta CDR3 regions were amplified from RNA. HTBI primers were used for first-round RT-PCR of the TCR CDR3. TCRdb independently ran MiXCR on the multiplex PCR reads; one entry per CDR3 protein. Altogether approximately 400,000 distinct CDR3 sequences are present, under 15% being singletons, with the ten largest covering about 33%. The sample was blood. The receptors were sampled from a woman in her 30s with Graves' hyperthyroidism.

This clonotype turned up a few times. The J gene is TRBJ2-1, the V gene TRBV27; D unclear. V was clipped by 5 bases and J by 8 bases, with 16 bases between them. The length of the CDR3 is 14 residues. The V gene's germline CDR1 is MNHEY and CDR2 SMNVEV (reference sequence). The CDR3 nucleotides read TGTGCCAGCAGTCCCATGGTCCCCCCTCATGAGCAGTTCTTC. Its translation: CASSPMVPPHEQFF.

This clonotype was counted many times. CDR3 loop: CASSLRRGQGKGGYTF. The CDR3 DNA follows: TGTGCCAGCAGTTTGCGAAGGGGACAGGGCAAGGGTGGCTACACCTTC. The chain employs TRBV28 and TRBJ1-2; 9 bases are a match to TRBD1. This CDR3 has 16 residues. Looked up from germline, CDR1 is MDHEN and CDR2 is SYDVKM. V dropped 3 bases and J dropped 7; count of bases not matched to a gene: 12.

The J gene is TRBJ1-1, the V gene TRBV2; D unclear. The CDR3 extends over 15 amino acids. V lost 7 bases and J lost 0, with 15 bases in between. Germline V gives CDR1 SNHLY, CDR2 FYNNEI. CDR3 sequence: CASKLTTSMNTEAFF. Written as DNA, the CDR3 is TGTGCCAGCAAGTTGACAACTTCTATGAACACTGAAGCTTTCTTT.

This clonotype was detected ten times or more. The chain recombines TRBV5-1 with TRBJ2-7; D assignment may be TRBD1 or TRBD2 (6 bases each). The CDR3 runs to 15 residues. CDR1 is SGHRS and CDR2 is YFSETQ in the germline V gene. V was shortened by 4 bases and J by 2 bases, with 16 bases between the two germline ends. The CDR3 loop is CASSPTGAFAYEQYF. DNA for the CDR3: TGCGCCAGCAGCCCGACGGGGGCGTTCGCCTACGAGCAGTACTTC.

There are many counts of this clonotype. In DNA, the CDR3 is TGTGCCAGCTCACCCTCATACAATGAGCAGTTCTTC. Amino acid sequence: CASSPSYNEQFF. The chain carries TRBV6-1 and TRBJ2-1, with no clear D. V gave up 8 bases and J gave up 4 bases, with 9 bases separating them. The germline CDR1 and CDR2 sequences are MNHNS and SASEGT. The CDR3 runs 12 residues.

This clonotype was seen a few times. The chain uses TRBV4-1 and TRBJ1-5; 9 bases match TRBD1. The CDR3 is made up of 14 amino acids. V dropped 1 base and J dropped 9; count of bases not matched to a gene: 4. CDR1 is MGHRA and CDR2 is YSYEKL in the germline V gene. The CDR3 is CASSQGGTGRPQHF. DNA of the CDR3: TGCGCCAGCAGCCAAGGAGGGACAGGGCGGCCCCAGCATTTT.

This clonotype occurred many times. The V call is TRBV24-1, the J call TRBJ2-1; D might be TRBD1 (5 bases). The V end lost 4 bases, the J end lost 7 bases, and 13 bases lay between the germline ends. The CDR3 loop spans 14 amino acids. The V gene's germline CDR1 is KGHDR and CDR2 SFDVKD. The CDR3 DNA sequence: TGTGCCACCAGTGAGACCAGGGAAGTAAATGAGCAGTTCTTC. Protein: CATSETREVNEQFF.

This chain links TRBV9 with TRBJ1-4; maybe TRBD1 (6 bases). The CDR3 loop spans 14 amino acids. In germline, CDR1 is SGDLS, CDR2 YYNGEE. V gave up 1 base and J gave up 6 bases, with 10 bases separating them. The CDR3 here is CASSVWGRDEKLFF. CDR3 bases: TGTGCCAGCAGCGTATGGGGGCGTGATGAAAAACTGTTTTTT.

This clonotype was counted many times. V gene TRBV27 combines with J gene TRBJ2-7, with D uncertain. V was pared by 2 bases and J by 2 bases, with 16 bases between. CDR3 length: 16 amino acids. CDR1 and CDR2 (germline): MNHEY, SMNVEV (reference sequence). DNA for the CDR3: TGTGCCAGCAGTTTAATTGGCCAGACACCACCCTACGAGCAGTACTTC. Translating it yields CASSLIGQTPPYEQYF.

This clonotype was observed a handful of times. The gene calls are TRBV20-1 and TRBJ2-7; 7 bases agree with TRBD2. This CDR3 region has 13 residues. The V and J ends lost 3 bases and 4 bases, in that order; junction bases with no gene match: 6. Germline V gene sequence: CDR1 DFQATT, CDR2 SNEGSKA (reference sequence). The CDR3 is CSARTSWGYEQYF. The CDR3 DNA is TGCAGTGCTAGGACTAGCTGGGGGTACGAGCAGTACTTC.

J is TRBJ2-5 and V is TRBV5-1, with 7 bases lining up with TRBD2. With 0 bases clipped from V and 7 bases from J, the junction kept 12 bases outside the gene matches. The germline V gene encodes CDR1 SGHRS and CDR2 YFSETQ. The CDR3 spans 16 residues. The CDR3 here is CASSLVAGALPGTQYF. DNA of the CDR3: TGCGCCAGCAGCTTGGTTGCGGGAGCGCTCCCAGGGACCCAGTACTTC.

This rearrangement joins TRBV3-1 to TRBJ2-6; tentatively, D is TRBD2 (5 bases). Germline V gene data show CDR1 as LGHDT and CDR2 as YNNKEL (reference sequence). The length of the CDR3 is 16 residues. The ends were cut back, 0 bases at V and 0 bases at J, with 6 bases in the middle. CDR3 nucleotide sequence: TGTGCCAGCAGCCAAGAGAGCGGCTCTGGGGCCAACGTCCTGACTTTC. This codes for CASSQESGSGANVLTF.

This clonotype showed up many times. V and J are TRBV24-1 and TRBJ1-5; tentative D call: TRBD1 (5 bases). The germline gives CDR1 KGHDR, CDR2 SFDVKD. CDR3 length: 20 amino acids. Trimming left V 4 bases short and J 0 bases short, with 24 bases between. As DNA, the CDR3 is TGTGCCACCAGTGACTGGGAGGGGCAGGGAAAAAGAAATAGCAATCAGCCCCAGCATTTT. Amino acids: CATSDWEGQGKRNSNQPQHF.

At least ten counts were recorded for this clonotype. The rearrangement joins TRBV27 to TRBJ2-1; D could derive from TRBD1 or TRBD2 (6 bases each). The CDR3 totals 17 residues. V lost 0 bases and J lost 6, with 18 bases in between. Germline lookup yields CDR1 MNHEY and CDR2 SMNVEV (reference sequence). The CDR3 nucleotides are TGTGCCAGCAGTTTATCGTTGGGGGGCTTTGGCCTCAATGAGCAGTTCTTC. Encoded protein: CASSLSLGGFGLNEQFF.

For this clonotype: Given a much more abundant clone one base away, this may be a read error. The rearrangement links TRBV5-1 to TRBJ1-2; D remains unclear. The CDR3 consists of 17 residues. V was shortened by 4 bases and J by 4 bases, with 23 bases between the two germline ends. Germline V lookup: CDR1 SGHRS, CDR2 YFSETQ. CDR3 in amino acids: CASSPNDSGPPLYGYTF. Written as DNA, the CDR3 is TGCGCCAGCAGCCCGAACGACTCCGGCCCGCCTCTCTATGGCTACACCTTC. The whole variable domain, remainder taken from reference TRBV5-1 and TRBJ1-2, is KAGVTQTPRYLIKTRGQQVTLSCSPISGHRSVSWYQQTPGQGLQFLFEYFSETQRNKGNFPGRFSGRQFSNSRSEMNVSTLELGDSALYLCASSPNDSGPPLYGYTFGSGTRLTVV.

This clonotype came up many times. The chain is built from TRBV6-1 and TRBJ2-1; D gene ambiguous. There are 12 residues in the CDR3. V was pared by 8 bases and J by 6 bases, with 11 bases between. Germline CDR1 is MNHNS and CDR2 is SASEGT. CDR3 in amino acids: CASRSALNEQFF. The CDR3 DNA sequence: TGTGCCAGCCGGTCCGCCCTCAATGAGCAGTTCTTC.

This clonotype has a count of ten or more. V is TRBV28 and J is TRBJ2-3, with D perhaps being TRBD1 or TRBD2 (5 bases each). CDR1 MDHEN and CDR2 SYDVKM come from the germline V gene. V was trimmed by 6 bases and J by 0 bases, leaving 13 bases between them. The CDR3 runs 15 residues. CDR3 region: CASSPRGGSTDTQYF. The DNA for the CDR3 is TGTGCCAGCAGCCCTCGGGGCGGCAGCACAGATACGCAGTATTTT.

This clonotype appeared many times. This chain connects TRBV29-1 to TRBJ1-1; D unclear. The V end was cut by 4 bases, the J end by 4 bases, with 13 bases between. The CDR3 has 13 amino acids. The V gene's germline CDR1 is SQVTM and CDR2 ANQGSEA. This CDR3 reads CSVGPRSGTEAFF. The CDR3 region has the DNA TGCAGCGTTGGACCAAGGAGTGGCACTGAAGCTTTCTTT.

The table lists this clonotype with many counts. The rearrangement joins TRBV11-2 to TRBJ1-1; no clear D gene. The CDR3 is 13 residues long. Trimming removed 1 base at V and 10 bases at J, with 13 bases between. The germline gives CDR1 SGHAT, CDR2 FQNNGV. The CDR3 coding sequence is TGTGCCAGCAGCTTAGCCGTTTCCTGGCCAGCTTTCTTT. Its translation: CASSLAVSWPAFF.

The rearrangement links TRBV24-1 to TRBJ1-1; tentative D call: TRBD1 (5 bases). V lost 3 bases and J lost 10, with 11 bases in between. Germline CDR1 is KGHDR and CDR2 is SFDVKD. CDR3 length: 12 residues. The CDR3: CATSDEGRGAFF. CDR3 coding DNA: TGTGCCACCAGTGATGAAGGAAGGGGAGCTTTCTTT.

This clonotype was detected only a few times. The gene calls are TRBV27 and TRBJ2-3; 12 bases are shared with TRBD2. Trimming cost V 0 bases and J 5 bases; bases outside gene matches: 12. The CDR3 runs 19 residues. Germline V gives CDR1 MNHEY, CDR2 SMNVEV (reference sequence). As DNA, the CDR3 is TGTGCCAGCAGTTTATCCCAGTATCTAGCGGGAGGGCCCCAAGATACGCAGTATTTT. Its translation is CASSLSQYLAGGPQDTQYF.

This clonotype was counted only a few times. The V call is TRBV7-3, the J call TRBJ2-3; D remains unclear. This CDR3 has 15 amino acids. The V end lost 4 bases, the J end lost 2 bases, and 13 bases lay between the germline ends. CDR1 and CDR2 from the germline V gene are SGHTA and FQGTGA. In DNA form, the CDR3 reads TGTGCCAGCAGCTCCCAGGTGGGGTACACAGATACGCAGTATTTT. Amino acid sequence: CASSSQVGYTDTQYF.

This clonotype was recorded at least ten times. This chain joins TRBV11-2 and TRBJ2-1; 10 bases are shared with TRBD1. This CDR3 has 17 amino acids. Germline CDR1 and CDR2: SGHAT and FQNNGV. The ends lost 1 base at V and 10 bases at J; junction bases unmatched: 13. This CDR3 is CASSLAAGTGVLGEQFF. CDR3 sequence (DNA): TGTGCCAGCAGCTTAGCCGCCGGGACAGGGGTCTTGGGGGAGCAGTTCTTC.

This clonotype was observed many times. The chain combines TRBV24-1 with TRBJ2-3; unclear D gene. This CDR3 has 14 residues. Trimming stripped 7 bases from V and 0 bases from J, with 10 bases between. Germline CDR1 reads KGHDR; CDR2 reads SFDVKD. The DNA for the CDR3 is TGTGCCACCAGAAGCACAAGCAGCACAGATACGCAGTATTTT. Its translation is CATRSTSSTDTQYF.